This record concerns one T cell receptor beta chain sequence. Its antigen is currently unknown. The sample comes from a study of graft-versus-host responses after intestinal transplantation. Study overall: The whole recipient group had anti-thymocyte globulin induction followed by tacrolimus and steroids for around 3 years.

CDR1 and CDR2 (germline): KGHSH, LQKENI. The junction had 9 bases not matched to a gene; V was cut back by 4 bases and J by 9 bases. This CDR3 has 13 residues. Findings and limits, study-wide: High graft-versus-host to host-versus-graft clonal ratios were found in allografts of patients who had graft-donor T cell macrochimerism.

Sequenced by immunoSEQ multiplex PCR; TCRdb stores in-frame clones only, minus some. The data hold about 88,000 clones, with 94% observed a single time. The rearrangement links TRBV18 to TRBJ2-7, with 7 positions matching TRBD1. This receptor was identified in a human donor who was the organ donor for an intestinal transplant. The source material was unstimulated CD4+ T cells sorted from spleen or lymph node cells, sampled before transplant. This CDR3 reads CASSLIQGPGQYF. In DNA form, the CDR3 reads TGTGCCAGCTCACTTATACAGGGGCCAGGGCAGTACTTC.